This T cell receptor (beta chain) was sequenced during a study of T cells after yellow fever vaccination. Study summary: Any fraction with a low cell number was prepared using SMART-Seq v4 Ultra Low Input. Overall study results and limits: Weaker in magnitude, the secondary response showed a faster peak on day 5 versus 15. A limited proportion of clonotypes was detected within both the CD4 and CD8 compartments. Contaminating bulk clonotypes could be abundant in FACS-sorted repertoires.

TCRdb used MiXCR to reprocess the 5' RACE reads, holding one entry per CDR3 protein. Of approximately 300,000 distinct CDR3 sequences in the sample, 8.7% were seen once. This clonotype was seen more than once but under ten times. Its antigen remains unidentified. The CDR3 is made up of 13 amino acids. Losses at the gene ends were 3 bases for V and 8 bases for J; bases not matched to a gene: 5. Germline V CDR1 and CDR2: MNHEY, SMNVEV (reference sequence). The sequencing used PBMCs, collected on the day of the first yellow fever vaccination. The sequence was obtained from a man between 18 and 35 years old who received the YFV17D yellow fever vaccine. The chain joins TRBV27 to TRBJ1-2, with 8 positions matching TRBD1. The CDR3 reads CASSFPGGWGYTF. In DNA form, the CDR3 reads TGTGCCAGCAGTTTCCCAGGGGGCTGGGGCTACACCTTC.